This TCR beta chain was observed in a study of T cells in Graves' hyperthyroidism and ophthalmopathy. This clonotype was recorded many times. Using RNA transcripts as the source, TCR beta CDR3 regions were amplified. RT-PCR in the first round (using the HTBI primer set) targeted the TCR CDR3. MiXCR, run by TCRdb on the multiplex PCR reads, gives a single entry per CDR3 protein. Of a few hundred thousand distinct CDR3 sequences in the sample, 15% to 19% were seen once. V was clipped by 3 bases and J by 4 bases, with 13 bases between them. This CDR3 spans 15 amino acids. Uncontrolled infection, other autoimmune disease, pregnancy and lactation each barred patients from inclusion. Fresh peripheral blood, more than 9 ml, yielded the PBMCs.

This receptor was identified in a woman aged 18-29 years with Graves' hyperthyroidism. Sequencing was carried out using blood. This rearrangement joins TRBV12-3 or TRBV12-4 to TRBJ1-5, with D perhaps matching TRBD1 (6 bases). CDR3 amino acids: CASSFLRGPNQPQHF. DNA for the CDR3: TGTGCCAGCAGTTTCCTCAGGGGCCCGAATCAGCCCCAGCATTTT.